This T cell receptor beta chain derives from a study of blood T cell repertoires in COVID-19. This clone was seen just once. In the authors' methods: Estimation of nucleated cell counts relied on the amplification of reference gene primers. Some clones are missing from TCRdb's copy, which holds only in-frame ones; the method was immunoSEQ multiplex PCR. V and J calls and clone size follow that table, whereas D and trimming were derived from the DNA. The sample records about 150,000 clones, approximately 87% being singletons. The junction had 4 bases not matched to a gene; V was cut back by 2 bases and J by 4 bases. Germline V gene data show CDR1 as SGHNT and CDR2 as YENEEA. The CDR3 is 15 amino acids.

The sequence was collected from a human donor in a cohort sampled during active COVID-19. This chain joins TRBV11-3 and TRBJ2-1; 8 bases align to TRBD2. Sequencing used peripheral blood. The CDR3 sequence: CASSLIAGTYNEQFF. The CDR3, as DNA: TGTGCCAGCAGCTTAATAGCGGGGACTTACAATGAGCAGTTCTTC. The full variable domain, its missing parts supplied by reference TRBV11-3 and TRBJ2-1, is EAGVVQSPRYKIIEKKQPVAFWCNPISGHNTLYWYLQNLGQGPELLIRYENEEAVDDSQLPKDRFSAERLKGVDSTLKIQPAELGDSAVYLCASSLIAGTYNEQFFGPGTRLTVL.